These 7 T cell receptor beta chains originate from one sample sequenced in a study of blood T cell repertoires in COVID-19. Sequencing was performed with immunoSEQ multiplex PCR; in TCRdb, only in-frame clones are kept and a portion is missing. This sample has 150,000 to 200,000 clones, with around 81% found just once. The source material was peripheral blood. The receptors were gathered from a man aged 55-75 years with active or convalescent COVID-19.

This clone showed up just once. The chain uses TRBV7-8 and TRBJ1-6, with a weak D call TRBD1 (5 bases). CDR1 SGHVS and CDR2 FQNEAQ come from the germline V gene. CDR3 size: 16 residues. The V and J ends lost 5 bases and 7 bases respectively, with 18 bases between them. CDR3 nucleotides: TGTGCCAGCAGCCCCGCCACACGGGGGTCGAATTCACCCCTCCACTTT. Translating gives CASSPATRGSNSPLHF.

V and J are TRBV12-1 and TRBJ1-4; the table's D call, TRBD1, was not checked against the DNA. TRBV12-1 is a listed pseudogene. This CDR3 has 11 amino acids. This CDR3 reads CASPPYEKLFF. CDR3 coding DNA: TGTGCCAGCCCCCCATATGAAAAACTGTTTTTT.

The CDR3 DNA is TGTGCCAGCAGCTTATATGGGACTCAAGAGACCCAGTACTTC. Translating it yields CASSLYGTQETQYF. The chain couples TRBV7-2 to TRBJ2-5, with a possible D match to TRBD2 (6 bases). CDR1 SGHTA and CDR2 FQGNSA come from the germline V gene. V dropped 2 bases and J dropped 2 bases, with 9 bases sitting between them. The CDR3 extends over 14 amino acids.

The J gene is TRBJ1-1, the V gene TRBV2; no clear D gene. V shed 7 bases and J shed 4 bases, with 16 bases lying between them. Germline V gives CDR1 SNHLY, CDR2 FYNNEI. The CDR3 runs 14 residues. The CDR3 protein is CASNPGRGSTEAFF. The CDR3 nucleotides are TGTGCCAGCAACCCCGGTCGAGGGTCCACTGAAGCTTTCTTT.

This clone was found a few times. The chain carries TRBV14 and TRBJ2-3, with TRBD2 identical over 12 bases. The CDR3 consists of 16 residues. Germline assignment: CDR1 SGHDN and CDR2 FVKESK. The V segment lost 1 base and the J segment 8 bases; nucleotides outside the gene matches: 7. The DNA for the CDR3 is TGTGCCAGCAGCCAAGGGACTAGCGGGGCCCGAAGTACGCAGTATTTT. Protein sequence: CASSQGTSGARSTQYF.

The chain recombines TRBV11-2 with TRBJ2-3, with 10 positions matching TRBD2. CDR3 length: 13 residues. Unmatched junction bases numbered 5, after V lost 8 bases and J lost 6 bases. In germline, CDR1 is SGHAT, CDR2 FQNNGV. The chain's CDR3 is CASVAGGGDTQYF. The CDR3 nucleotides are TGTGCCAGCGTAGCGGGGGGAGGGGATACGCAGTATTTT. Filled out from reference TRBV11-2 and TRBJ2-3, the complete variable domain reads EAGVAQSPRYKIIEKRQSVAFWCNPISGHATLYWYQQILGQGPKLLIQFQNNGVVDDSQLPKDRFSAERLKGVDSTLKIQPAKLEDSAVYLCASVAGGGDTQYFGPGTRLTVL.

The rearrangement joins TRBV19 to TRBJ2-3, with 9 bases identical to TRBD2. V was pared by 6 bases and J by 2 bases, with 9 bases of the junction left unmatched. Germline V gives CDR1 LNHDA, CDR2 SQIVND (reference sequence). This CDR3 is 16 amino acids long. In DNA, the CDR3 is TGTGCCAGTAGCAAACGGACTAGCGCCTACACAGATACGCAGTATTTT. Protein product: CASSKRTSAYTDTQYF.